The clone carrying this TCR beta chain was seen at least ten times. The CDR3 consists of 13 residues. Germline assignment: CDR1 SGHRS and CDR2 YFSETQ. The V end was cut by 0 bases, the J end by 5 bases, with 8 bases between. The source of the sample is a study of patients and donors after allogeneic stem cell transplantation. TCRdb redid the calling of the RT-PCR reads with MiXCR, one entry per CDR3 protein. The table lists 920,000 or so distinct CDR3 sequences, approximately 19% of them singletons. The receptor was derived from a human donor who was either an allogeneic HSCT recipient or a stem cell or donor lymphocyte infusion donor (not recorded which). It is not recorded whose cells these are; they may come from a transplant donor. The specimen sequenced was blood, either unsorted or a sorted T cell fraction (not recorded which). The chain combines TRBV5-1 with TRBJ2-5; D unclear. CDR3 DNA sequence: TGCGCCAGCAGCTTGGTTCTGGGCGAGACCCAGTACTTC. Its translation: CASSLVLGETQYF.